Presented here are 26 T cell receptor beta chains from one specimen sequenced in a study of sequential checkpoint blockade in melanoma (dated by TCRdb to between 2017 and 2020). The sample's treatment or condition, from its label and the paper: randomized to nivolumab then ipilimumab (arm A) or the reverse (arm B). Receptor amplification or capture employed the immunoSEQ multiplex PCR assay. TCRdb stores this immuneACCESS table with in-frame sequences only. Part of the clones is absent; in the studies checked, under half of the shortfall reflects unresolved V genes, and no reason is known for the rest. In this sample the table shows some 5,400 clones, approximately 18% of which occur a single time. Of the sample, roughly 8.1% is held by the ten largest clones. This sample comprised tumor tissue (inferred from file names), obtained from a patient given nivolumab and ipilimumab in sequence. These receptors were collected from a human donor with melanoma.

The chain links TRBV28 to TRBJ1-4, with D uncertain. The CDR3 spans 14 residues. V was cut by 6 bases and J by 3 bases, with 11 bases left in between. From germline, CDR1 is MDHEN and CDR2 SYDVKM. The CDR3 region is CASSVDTANEKLFF. DNA for the CDR3: TGTGCCAGCAGCGTAGACACGGCTAATGAAAAACTGTTTTTT.

This clone was counted many times. The chain links TRBV12-2 to TRBJ2-5; the table's D call, TRBD1, has no DNA check behind it. TRBV12-2 is reported as a pseudogene. The CDR3 totals 14 residues. CDR3 bases: TGTGCCACCTCTCCCGGACAGGCACAAGAGACCCAGTACTTC. Encoded protein: CATSPGQAQETQYF.

In this sample, this clone turned up many times. The chain couples TRBV11-3 to TRBJ2-2; tentatively, D is TRBD1 or TRBD2 (5 bases each). The germline CDR1 and CDR2 sequences are SGHNT and YENEEA. CDR3 size: 14 residues. Trimming pared 5 bases from V and 1 base from J, leaving 8 bases between. The CDR3 DNA reads as TGTGCCAGCAGCCCTGGGGGGAACACCGGGGAGCTGTTTTTT. It encodes CASSPGGNTGELFF.

The sample holds many counts of this clone. The chain combines TRBV11-3 with TRBJ2-2; 7 bases are a match to TRBD1. Unmatched junction bases numbered 15, after V lost 5 bases and J lost 0 bases. This CDR3 comprises 19 residues. Germline CDR1 reads SGHNT; CDR2 reads YENEEA. The DNA of the CDR3 is TGTGCCAGCAGCCTTGGATTTGCATGGACAGGCGCGAACACCGGGGAGCTGTTTTTT. It encodes CASSLGFAWTGANTGELFF. The variable domain in full, completed from reference TRBV11-3 and TRBJ2-2, reads EAGVVQSPRYKIIEKKQPVAFWCNPISGHNTLYWYLQNLGQGPELLIRYENEEAVDDSQLPKDRFSAERLKGVDSTLKIQPAELGDSAVYLCASSLGFAWTGANTGELFFGEGSRLTVL.

The chain is built from TRBV18 and TRBJ2-1, with 8 nucleotides matching TRBD1. V gave up 0 bases and J gave up 6 bases; unmatched junction bases: 4. This CDR3 has 15 residues. Germline V gene lookup returns CDR1 KGHSH and CDR2 LQKENI. The CDR3 nucleotides read TGTGCCAGCTCACCACCTGGGACAGGTCTCAATGAGCAGTTCTTC. Its protein product is CASSPPGTGLNEQFF.

This clone was picked up many times. The V gene is TRBV11-3, the J gene TRBJ2-1; TRBD2 aligns across 10 bases. This CDR3 region has 17 residues. V trimming: 3 bases; J trimming: 5 bases; junction bases outside the gene matches: 10. The germline V gene encodes CDR1 SGHNT and CDR2 YENEEA. CDR3 residues: CASSLALSGGADNEQFF. The CDR3 DNA sequence: TGTGCCAGCAGCTTGGCCCTAAGCGGGGGGGCTGACAATGAGCAGTTCTTC. Full variable domain (remainder filled in from reference TRBV11-3 and TRBJ2-1): EAGVVQSPRYKIIEKKQPVAFWCNPISGHNTLYWYLQNLGQGPELLIRYENEEAVDDSQLPKDRFSAERLKGVDSTLKIQPAELGDSAVYLCASSLALSGGADNEQFFGPGTRLTVL.

By its share, this clone is medium-sized. V and J are TRBV6-8 and TRBJ2-1, with D maybe TRBD2 (5 bases). CDR1 and CDR2 from the germline V gene are MNHGY and SAAAGT. The CDR3 covers 15 residues. Trimming left V 5 bases short and J 5 bases short, with 16 bases between. The CDR3 is CASSDNPGLNNEQFF. Here the CDR3 DNA reads TGTGCCAGCAGTGATAATCCCGGACTTAACAATGAGCAGTTCTTC.

This clone was seen at least ten times. The rearrangement uses TRBV11-3 and TRBJ2-5, with D possibly being TRBD2 (6 bases). V dropped 5 bases and J dropped 2 bases, with 12 bases sitting between them. The germline V gene has CDR1 SGHNT and CDR2 YENEEA. The CDR3 covers 14 residues. CDR3 nucleotides: TGTGCCAGCAGCCTCCTCGGGGGACAAGAGACCCAGTACTTC. This sequence encodes CASSLLGGQETQYF. Drawing the rest from reference TRBV11-3 and TRBJ2-5, the complete variable domain is EAGVVQSPRYKIIEKKQPVAFWCNPISGHNTLYWYLQNLGQGPELLIRYENEEAVDDSQLPKDRFSAERLKGVDSTLKIQPAELGDSAVYLCASSLLGGQETQYFGPGTRLLVL.

This clone was recorded at least ten times. The rearrangement links TRBV6-8 to TRBJ1-5; TRBD1 is a possible D gene (5 bases). Trimming removed 5 bases at V and 3 bases at J, with 14 bases between. Germline V gene data show CDR1 as MNHGY and CDR2 as SAAAGT. This CDR3 region has 15 residues. The CDR3 is CASSVSGQSNQPQHF. CDR3 coding DNA: TGTGCCAGCAGTGTCTCAGGGCAGTCCAATCAGCCCCAGCATTTT.

This clone was counted once. J is TRBJ2-3 and V is TRBV29-1; 8 bases agree with TRBD2. The CDR3 contains 14 residues. The germline V gene has CDR1 SQVTM and CDR2 ANQGSEA. Germline trimming cut 7 bases from V and 6 bases from J; bases unmatched to any gene: 12. The CDR3 DNA sequence: TGCAGCGGGACCGGGACTACGGGGGGGGATACGCAGTATTTT. Translating it yields CSGTGTTGGDTQYF.

This chain joins TRBV11-3 and TRBJ2-7, with 11 bases identical to TRBD1. The V gene end was trimmed by 3 bases and the J gene end by 6 bases; junction bases not matched to a gene: 7. CDR1 and CDR2 (germline): SGHNT, YENEEA. This CDR3 is built from 15 residues. The CDR3 sequence is CASSFAGQGAGEQYF. In DNA, the CDR3 is TGTGCCAGCAGCTTCGCCGGACAGGGGGCTGGCGAGCAGTACTTC.

This rearrangement joins TRBV25-1 to TRBJ2-1; 7 bases align to TRBD1. Germline-derived CDR1 and CDR2 are MGHDK and SYGVNS. J lost 0 bases, V lost 10 bases, and 9 bases had no gene match. CDR3 length: 15 amino acids. The CDR3 sequence is CATKNRDSSYNEQFF. The CDR3 coding sequence is TGTGCCACCAAAAACCGGGACAGCTCCTACAATGAGCAGTTCTTC.

CDR3 nucleotides: TGTGCCAGCAGTACACGGTCCGCACACGAGCAGTACTTC. Translation: CASSTRSAHEQYF. The V gene is TRBV28, the J gene TRBJ2-7; D unresolved. Germline CDR1 and CDR2: MDHEN and SYDVKM. CDR3 size: 13 residues. Trimming pared 5 bases from V and 5 bases from J, leaving 13 bases between. Looking up the rest from reference TRBV28 and TRBJ2-7 gives the full variable domain: DVKVTQSSRYLVKRTGEKVFLECVQDMDHENMFWYRQDPGLGLRLIYFSYDVKMKEKGDIPEGYSVSREKKERFSLILESASTNQTSMYLCASSTRSAHEQYFGPGTRLTVT.

By sample share, this clone is medium-sized. The CDR3 sequence is CASSYSGLDGYTF. The CDR3, as DNA: TGTGCCAGCAGTTACTCCGGACTGGACGGCTACACCTTC. V and J are TRBV6-8 and TRBJ1-2; no firm D call. CDR1 is MNHGY, CDR2 SAAAGT, per germline. The CDR3 is 13 amino acids. V was clipped by 0 bases and J by 8 bases, with 10 bases between them.

This clone has ten or more counts. V usage is TRBV9 and J usage is TRBJ1-4; D unclear. Germline CDR1 is SGDLS and CDR2 is YYNGEE. The CDR3 is 15 amino acids. V was trimmed by 0 bases and J by 0 bases, leaving 6 bases between them. This CDR3 reads CASSVEGTTNEKLFF. In DNA form, the CDR3 reads TGTGCCAGCAGCGTAGAGGGAACAACTAATGAAAAACTGTTTTTT.

This clone has a count of ten or more. The rearrangement joins TRBV11-3 to TRBJ2-2, with 13 nucleotides matching TRBD2. Per the germline V gene, CDR1 is SGHNT and CDR2 is YENEEA. Unmatched junction bases numbered 5, after V lost 3 bases and J lost 4 bases. This CDR3 spans 17 amino acids. CDR3 sequence: CASSLELAGGPTGELFF. In nucleotides, the CDR3 is TGTGCCAGCAGCTTGGAACTAGCGGGGGGGCCCACCGGGGAGCTGTTTTTT. Full variable domain (outside the CDR3, taken from reference TRBV11-3 and TRBJ2-2): EAGVVQSPRYKIIEKKQPVAFWCNPISGHNTLYWYLQNLGQGPELLIRYENEEAVDDSQLPKDRFSAERLKGVDSTLKIQPAELGDSAVYLCASSLELAGGPTGELFFGEGSRLTVL.

The rearrangement uses TRBV9 and TRBJ2-7; D may be TRBD1 (6 bases). The CDR3 has 14 amino acids. Germline CDR1 is SGDLS and CDR2 is YYNGEE. V was shortened by 5 bases and J by 0 bases, with 12 bases between the two germline ends. CDR3 in amino acids: CASSYQGSSYEQYF. The CDR3 nucleotides are TGTGCCAGCAGTTACCAGGGGAGCTCCTACGAGCAGTACTTC.

The V call is TRBV28, the J call TRBJ2-7, with a weak D call TRBD2 (6 bases). Trimming removed 5 bases from V and 4 bases from J, with 12 bases in between. This CDR3 is 13 amino acids long. CDR1 and CDR2 (germline): MDHEN, SYDVKM. CDR3 DNA: TGTGCCAGCAGTCCCCCCGGGGGATACGAGCAGTACTTC. Translation: CASSPPGGYEQYF.

In its sample, this clone was seen a few times. The J gene is TRBJ1-6, the V gene TRBV28; 7 bases align to TRBD1. V shed 6 bases, J shed 10 bases, and the junction held 15 bases outside the gene matches. This CDR3 is built from 16 residues. Germline lookup yields CDR1 MDHEN and CDR2 SYDVKM. Here the CDR3 reads CASSIPVGGVGSPLHF. The CDR3, as DNA: TGTGCCAGCAGCATCCCTGTAGGGGGCGTTGGATCACCCCTCCACTTT.

The CDR3 DNA is TGTGCCAGTAGTATTTTAAGTGGAGGGATAGGGGGTAGCAATCAGCCCCAGCATTTT. Its translation: CASSILSGGIGGSNQPQHF. The genes are TRBV19 and TRBJ1-5; a weak D match, TRBD1 (6 bases). Trimming removed 3 bases at V and 0 bases at J, with 21 bases between. The CDR3 runs 19 residues. Germline-derived CDR1 and CDR2 are LNHDA and SQIVND (reference sequence).

The sample holds a few counts of this clone. The rearrangement uses TRBV5-1 and TRBJ1-1; 8 nucleotides match TRBD1. The CDR3 spans 15 residues. The junction had 6 bases not matched to a gene; V was cut back by 4 bases and J by 1 base. CDR1 is SGHRS and CDR2 is YFSETQ in the germline V gene. This CDR3 reads CASSPQGARNTEAFF. The CDR3 DNA sequence: TGCGCCAGCAGCCCCCAGGGGGCGCGGAACACTGAAGCTTTCTTT. Together with reference TRBV5-1 and TRBJ1-1, the CDR3 gives the full variable domain: KAGVTQTPRYLIKTRGQQVTLSCSPISGHRSVSWYQQTPGQGLQFLFEYFSETQRNKGNFPGRFSGRQFSNSRSEMNVSTLELGDSALYLCASSPQGARNTEAFFGQGTRLTVV.

This chain joins TRBV19 and TRBJ2-5, with unresolved D. The CDR3 runs 13 residues. Germline values: CDR1 LNHDA, CDR2 SQIVND (reference sequence). The V gene lost 6 bases and the J gene lost 0 bases, with 8 bases spanning the gap. The CDR3 sequence is CASSSIDQETQYF. As DNA, the CDR3 is TGTGCCAGTAGCTCCATCGACCAAGAGACCCAGTACTTC.

This clone is deemed medium-sized. The chain carries TRBV15 and TRBJ2-7, with 8 bases that match TRBD2. V lost 2 bases and J lost 0; bases outside the gene matches: 6. The germline V gene encodes CDR1 LNHNV and CDR2 YYDKDF (reference sequence). The CDR3 loop spans 16 amino acids. CDR3 DNA sequence: TGTGCCACCAGCAGAACCCTGGGGACTAGCTCCTACGAGCAGTACTTC. It encodes CATSRTLGTSSYEQYF.

The V and J genes are TRBV18 and TRBJ1-1, with 9 bases lining up with TRBD1. This CDR3 is 20 amino acids long. With V trimmed by 3 bases and J by 5 bases, 22 bases remained unmatched. Germline assignment: CDR1 KGHSH and CDR2 LQKENI. In DNA form, the CDR3 reads TGTGCCAGCTCACCTACCACCACGGGGACAGGGTTATCGTCGGGGACTGAAGCTTTCTTT. This translates into CASSPTTTGTGLSSGTEAFF.

The chain employs TRBV19 and TRBJ2-2; 9 bases match TRBD1. After removal of 3 bases from V and 3 bases from J, the junction contained 5 bases not matched to a gene. This CDR3 has 16 amino acids. Looked up from germline, CDR1 is LNHDA and CDR2 is SQIVND (reference sequence). CDR3 sequence: CASSITGGTDTGELFF. CDR3 coding DNA: TGTGCCAGTAGTATTACAGGGGGCACGGACACCGGGGAGCTGTTTTTT.

The chain links TRBV18 to TRBJ2-3; tentatively, D is TRBD1 (6 bases). Per germline, CDR1 KGHSH and CDR2 LQKENI. The CDR3 has 15 residues. V dropped 5 bases and J dropped 3 bases, with 15 bases sitting between them. The CDR3 coding sequence is TGTGCCAGCTCATCGTCACAGGGTAAAACAGATACGCAGTATTTT. The encoded protein is CASSSSQGKTDTQYF.